What follows describes a single T cell receptor (beta chain). Its antigen is not identified. Produced via immunoSEQ multiplex PCR; TCRdb's table is partial and in-frame only. The sample holds about 130,000 clones, around 89% seen once. The data belong to a study of cytomegalovirus exposure and HLA in healthy donors. This CDR3 is 15 amino acids long. The trim removed 0 bases at V and 6 bases at J, leaving 5 bases unmatched. Germline V CDR1 and CDR2: MNHNY, SVGAGI (reference sequence). Notes on the study in general: Reports credit the classifier with highly specific, highly sensitive diagnosis of cytomegalovirus status.

The sample comprised PBMCs. This TCR came from a woman aged 25 to 39 in good health and CMV-seropositive. J is TRBJ1-2 and V is TRBV6-6, with 9 positions matching TRBD1. The CDR3 coding sequence is TGTGCCAGCAGTTACTCGAGGGACAGGGCTAATGGCTACACCTTC. The encoded protein is CASSYSRDRANGYTF.